This TCR beta chain was profiled in a study of T cell responses to AZD1222 COVID-19 vaccine. Study observations and caveats: Nearly half of spike-specific TCRs reportedly go after variant regions that carry no mutations. Sampling that yielded the repertoires occurred only after the peak T cell response. A mostly white British donor set with more females was recruited, and clonal diversity was possibly underestimated. Compared with day 0, the breadth and depth of the Spike-specific TCR repertoire rose significantly after two doses of AZD1222.

The CDR3 is 13 residues long. Per germline, CDR1 LGHDT and CDR2 YNNKEL (reference sequence). Worth noting for this clone: The target antigen is unknown. The junction and the germline gene differ at one end; a read error may be behind it.

Method: immunoSEQ multiplex PCR; TCRdb's copy keeps in-frame clones and lacks some. Of under 150,000 clones detected, about 92% appear once; the ten largest clones hold around 4.7%. Sequenced material: peripheral blood, taken on day 0 of AZD1222 vaccination. The clonotype originates from an adult in good health. The gene calls are TRBV3-1 (or the pseudogene TRBV3-2) and TRBJ2-1; D gene unclear. The CDR3 sequence is CASSQELALGWVF. The CDR3 DNA reads TGTGCCAGCAGCCAGGAGTTAGCCCTGGGGTGGGTCTTC.